One sample yielded the 6 T cell receptor beta chains listed below, sequenced in a study of CD8+ T cells in alopecia areata. The sequencing template was cDNA reverse transcribed from extracted RNA. Here immunoSEQ multiplex PCR was the method, and the copy in TCRdb shows in-frame clones only, minus some. The data contain under 250,000 clones, just over 65% of them singletons. Treatment denoted: oral pan-JAK inhibitor, 5-10 mg twice daily. This specimen consisted of CD4+ T cells sorted from blood, obtained at approximately week 44, from a patient treated with tofacitinib. These receptors were obtained from a human donor with alopecia areata.

This clone was found once. V gene TRBV2 combines with J gene TRBJ1-3; possible D gene TRBD1, 6 bases. Trimming removed 8 bases from V and 3 bases from J, with 11 bases in between. CDR1 is SNHLY and CDR2 is FYNNEI in the germline V gene. This CDR3 is built from 13 residues. The CDR3 DNA reads as TGTGCCAGCTCTGGGGGCTTTGGAAACACCATATATTTT. Translating it yields CASSGGFGNTIYF.

This chain uses TRBV7-2 with TRBJ2-7; D is possibly TRBD1 (5 bases). Looked up from germline, CDR1 is SGHTA and CDR2 is FQGNSA. The ends were cut back, 1 base at V and 6 bases at J, with 13 bases in the middle. The CDR3 is 14 residues long. The CDR3 spells CASSLEGNVGEQYF. The CDR3 DNA reads as TGTGCCAGCAGCTTAGAGGGGAATGTGGGCGAGCAGTACTTC.

The gene calls are TRBV30 and TRBJ1-2; D is possibly TRBD1 (5 bases). This CDR3 is built from 12 residues. CDR1 GTSNPN and CDR2 SVGIG come from the germline V gene (reference sequence). V gave up 0 bases and J gave up 5 bases, with 7 bases separating them. CDR3 in DNA: TGTGCCTGGAGTGTACGGGGGTATGGCTACACCTTC. It yields the protein CAWSVRGYGYTF. Complete variable domain (other parts from reference TRBV30 and TRBJ1-2): SQTIHQWPATLVQPVGSPLSLECTVEGTSNPNLYWYRQAAGRGLQLLFYSVGIGQISSEVPQNLSASRPQDRQFILSSKKLLLSDSGFYLCAWSVRGYGYTFGSGTRLTVV.

The chain has TRBV29-1 and TRBJ2-3; possibly TRBD1 for D (6 bases). The germline CDR1 and CDR2 sequences are SQVTM and ANQGSEA. CDR3 size: 11 residues. The ends were cut back, 4 bases at V and 6 bases at J, with 8 bases in the middle. The CDR3 is CSVGQVDTQYF. The CDR3 nucleotides read TGCAGCGTTGGACAGGTGGATACGCAGTATTTT.

The chain recombines TRBV30 with TRBJ1-2; TRBD1 is a possible D gene (5 bases). CDR1 and CDR2 (germline): GTSNPN, SVGIG (reference sequence). The CDR3 covers 12 residues. V lost 5 bases, J lost 2 bases, and 9 bases lay in between. Here the CDR3 reads CAWGAGNYGYTF. The CDR3 region has the DNA TGTGCCTGGGGGGCTGGCAACTATGGCTACACCTTC.

To note about this clone: Distinct nucleotide sequences in the sample also encode this CDR3. This rearrangement joins TRBV7-9 to TRBJ2-3; no firm D call. Germline V CDR1 and CDR2: SEHNR, FQNEAQ (reference sequence). The CDR3 length is 13 residues. The V end was cut by 1 base, the J end by 0 bases, with 2 bases between. The CDR3 sequence is CASSLDSTDTQYF. CDR3 bases: TGTGCCAGCAGCTTAGACAGCACAGATACGCAGTATTTT.